This TCR beta chain was observed in a study of blood T cell repertoires in COVID-19 (TCRdb year 2020). Describing the broader study: Collaborator samples came from the United States, Italy and Spain and covered acute and convalescent phases of COVID-19. The repertoires were made available in a free public database intended to serve as a resource for research on the immune response to SARS-CoV-2. The samples were drawn from two sources: the first 160 participants of the ongoing ImmuneRACE study, and 1,254 subjects contributed by 6 global collaborators. The material from the prospective study consisted of cDNA or gDNA derived from T cells, B-cell-depleted T cells, or PBMCs. The dataset comprised deeply sampled blood TCRbeta repertoires from subjects exposed to, actively infected with, or recovered from COVID-19. Where available, HLA class I and class II types were obtained from metadata supplied by the sample provider rather than from assay-based typing. The sample metadata nearly always contained a de-identified subject ID, COVID-19 status, age in years and sex.

One collaborating source in Seattle enrolled patients while the patients were actively infected and followed the patients over time throughout the course of disease. The collaborating institutions used their own protocols to collect whole blood in K2EDTA tubes. For TCRbeta analysis, collaborators shipped samples in one of three forms: frozen whole blood, isolated PBMCs, or DNA extracted from either of those sample types. TCRbeta CDR3 regions were amplified from genomic DNA by means of the immunoSEQ Assay, a bias-controlled multiplex PCR. The authors processed their data as follows. Within the assay, amplification of reference gene primers was used to estimate how many nucleated cells each sample contained. To quantify the absolute abundance of each unique TCRbeta CDR3 rearrangement, sequence reads were collapsed and filtered. Productive Simpson clonality was computed per sample as the square root of Simpson's diversity index over productive rearrangements. In TCRdb, the immuneACCESS table is reduced to in-frame sequences with V and J assigned. These tables do not hold every clone; where another copy was compared, an unresolved V gene accounts for under half, and the others remain unexplained. The V and J calls and clone size were taken over from that table, and D and trimming were inferred from the DNA. Here the sample has over 45,000 clones; about 87% occur a single time. The top ten hold around 3.4% of the sample.

The paper's findings and limits, for the study overall: The amount of clinical and demographic metadata varied by source and participant and was provided uncurated.

The CDR3 measures 12 amino acids from cysteine to phenylalanine. Of the read, only the CDR3 DNA is kept; its 36 bases are in frame from base 1. Here V drops 3 bases and J drops 6 bases, and the junction holds 3 bases not matched to any gene. For CDR1 and CDR2, the germline V gene (reference sequence) lists GTSNPN and SVGIG. Concerning this clone itself: What antigen it recognizes has not been identified. The record has no base qualities; no much larger clone is one base away.

The sample consisted of peripheral blood. The receptor's source is a man in his forties with COVID-19, enrolled during active disease. The chain employs TRBV30 and TRBJ2-5; the central 8 bases match TRBD2. The CDR3 region reads CAWRGGGKTQYF. The DNA reads TGTGCCTGGAGAGGCGGGGGGAAGACCCAGTACTTC. The reference TRBV30 and TRBJ2-5 proteins fill in what lies around the CDR3, so the full variable domain reads SQTIHQWPATLVQPVGSPLSLECTVEGTSNPNLYWYRQAAGRGLQLLFYSVGIGQISSEVPQNLSASRPQDRQFILSSKKLLLSDSGFYLCAWRGGGKTQYFGPGTRLLVL.